This paragraph covers one T cell receptor (beta chain) sequence. TCRdb's copy holds only in-frame clones and misses some; the assay was immunoSEQ multiplex PCR. The sample shows roughly 1,100,000 clones, roughly 75% of them seen only once. This sample is drawn from a study of shared clonotypes between healthy human individuals. V gave up 11 bases and J gave up 6 bases; unmatched junction bases: 7. CDR1 and CDR2 from the germline V gene are SGHVS and FQNEAQ. The CDR3 consists of 12 residues. The sample comprised memory CD4+ T cells sorted from blood. Noted subset: CD45RA-negative fraction. The clonotype originates from a man aged 18 to 35 in good health. This chain links TRBV7-8 with TRBJ2-1; 7 bases line up with TRBD2. The CDR3 DNA reads TGTGCCGGGGGTACGGGGGGCAATGAGCAGTTCTTC. It yields the protein CAGGTGGNEQFF.